These 29 T cell receptor beta chains were sequenced from one sample in a study of T-cell reconstitution after alpha-beta-depleted transplantation in children. Unique molecular identifiers were incorporated during preparation of the TCRbeta library. In TCRdb, the PCR reads were re-called with MiXCR into one record per CDR3 protein. The sample lists around 210,000 distinct CDR3 sequences; approximately 6.3% were seen once. The starting material was PBMCs, obtained before TCRalphabeta/CD19-depleted stem cell transplant. Receptor source: a boy younger than 10 with acute lymphoblastic leukemia, due to receive a stem cell transplant.

The chain carries TRBV12-3 or TRBV12-4 and TRBJ2-3; D might be TRBD1 (6 bases). Trimming left V 6 bases short and J 6 bases short, with 19 bases between. CDR3 size: 15 residues. CDR3 protein: CASSFTVGGTDTQYF. The CDR3, as DNA: TGTGCCAGCAGCTTCACTGTAGGGGGTACTGATACGCAGTATTTT.

The rearrangement uses TRBV12-3 or TRBV12-4 and TRBJ1-1, with D possibly being TRBD1 (5 bases). The CDR3 has 13 amino acids. V dropped 4 bases and J dropped 11 bases, with 17 bases sitting between them. This CDR3 is CASSSRDVFTAFF. The CDR3 nucleotides are TGTGCCAGCAGTTCCCGGGACGTTTTTACCGCTTTCTTT.

There are a few counts of this clonotype. This chain links TRBV20-1 with TRBJ2-3, with a possible D match to TRBD2 (5 bases). Trimming stripped 4 bases from V and 5 bases from J, with 19 bases between. This CDR3 is built from 15 residues. Germline V gene sequence: CDR1 DFQATT, CDR2 SNEGSKA (reference sequence). The CDR3 DNA reads TGCAGTGCTAAGTCGGGGTCCCACGGCGGAGATACGCAGTATTTT. Translation: CSAKSGSHGGDTQYF.

In this sample, this clonotype turned up many times. The chain carries TRBV5-6 and TRBJ2-3; D might be TRBD1 (5 bases). Germline V gene data show CDR1 as SGHDT and CDR2 as YYEEEE. This CDR3 contains 15 residues. V lost 3 bases and J lost 3, with 14 bases in between. CDR3 sequence: CASSWQWGATDTQYF. CDR3 bases: TGTGCCAGCAGCTGGCAATGGGGCGCGACAGATACGCAGTATTTT.

This clonotype was detected ten times or more. The chain couples TRBV14 to TRBJ2-7; D not certain. The V gene's germline CDR1 is SGHDN and CDR2 FVKESK. Trimming stripped 4 bases from V and 7 bases from J, with 11 bases between. The CDR3 extends over 12 amino acids. The CDR3 here is CASSPRMPEQYF. The CDR3 DNA is TGTGCCAGCAGCCCGAGAATGCCGGAGCAGTACTTC.

This clonotype was counted many times. This sequence joins TRBV12-3 or TRBV12-4 and TRBJ1-1, with 9 bases identical to TRBD1. Losses at the gene ends were 5 bases for V and 1 base for J; bases not matched to a gene: 5. The CDR3 loop spans 15 amino acids. CDR3 protein: CASSTGQGTNTEAFF. CDR3 DNA: TGTGCCAGCAGTACTGGACAGGGGACGAACACTGAAGCTTTCTTT.

J is TRBJ2-2 and V is TRBV5-1, with a weak D call TRBD1 (6 bases). CDR1 is SGHRS, CDR2 YFSETQ, per germline. The ends were cut back, 2 bases at V and 5 bases at J, with 13 bases in the middle. The CDR3 contains 15 residues. The CDR3 coding sequence is TGCGCCAGCAGCTTCGCCCAGGGGTTAACCGGGGAGCTGTTTTTT. The encoded protein is CASSFAQGLTGELFF.

This clonotype came up many times. This chain links TRBV6-5 with TRBJ1-5; tentative D call: TRBD1 (5 bases). Trimming shortened V by 3 bases and J by 7 bases, and 13 bases separated the two germline ends. The CDR3 totals 14 residues. From germline, CDR1 is MNHEY and CDR2 SVGAGI. Here the CDR3 reads CASSYSGTTQPQHF. The DNA for the CDR3 is TGTGCCAGCAGTTATTCGGGGACCACCCAGCCCCAGCATTTT.

The rearrangement joins TRBV7-2 to TRBJ2-3; 9 positions match TRBD2. CDR1 is SGHTA, CDR2 FQGNSA, per germline. With 1 base clipped from V and 4 bases from J, the junction kept 9 bases outside the gene matches. The CDR3 length is 17 residues. Here the CDR3 reads CASSLGWRGGQPDTQYF. DNA for the CDR3: TGTGCCAGCAGCTTAGGCTGGCGGGGGGGTCAACCAGATACGCAGTATTTT.

A few counts support this clonotype. This sequence joins TRBV12-3 or TRBV12-4 and TRBJ2-3; 9 positions match TRBD2. CDR3 length equals 16 residues. The junction had 11 bases not matched to a gene; V was cut back by 6 bases and J by 4 bases. The CDR3 bases are TGTGCCAGCAGCCACAGGGCGCGGGGGGGGGCAGATACGCAGTATTTT. It specifies CASSHRARGGADTQYF.

The chain has TRBV6-5 and TRBJ1-2, with no clear D. From germline, CDR1 is MNHEY and CDR2 SVGAGI. This CDR3 has 13 residues. Trimming removed 0 bases from V and 8 bases from J, with 10 bases in between. As DNA, the CDR3 is TGTGCCAGCAGTTACTCTCTGTCCGGAGGCTACACCTTC. Translation gives CASSYSLSGGYTF.

This clonotype was counted only a few times. The chain carries TRBV3-1 and TRBJ2-3, with 14 positions matching TRBD2. The CDR3 runs to 15 residues. V shed 6 bases and J 6 bases; nucleotides not matched to a gene: 5. CDR1 LGHDT and CDR2 YNNKEL come from the germline V gene (reference sequence). The CDR3 region is CASRLTSGGGDTQYF. The CDR3 DNA reads TGTGCCAGCAGGCTGACTAGCGGGGGGGGCGATACGCAGTATTTT.

This chain links TRBV18 with TRBJ2-7; no clear D gene. Trimming took 5 bases from V and 4 from J, leaving 9 bases between them. The CDR3 has 12 residues. CDR1 is KGHSH, CDR2 LQKENI, per germline. CDR3 amino acids: CASSSSQYEQYF. Written as DNA, the CDR3 is TGTGCCAGCTCATCGTCCCAGTACGAGCAGTACTTC.

This clonotype showed up many times. This chain connects TRBV28 to TRBJ1-1; 7 nucleotides line up with TRBD1. This CDR3 is 14 amino acids long. V dropped 5 bases and J dropped 9; count of bases not matched to a gene: 12. Germline CDR1 is MDHEN and CDR2 is SYDVKM. CDR3 amino acids: CASSLTGAKTQAFF. DNA for the CDR3: TGTGCCAGCAGTCTCACAGGGGCAAAAACTCAAGCTTTCTTT.

This chain uses TRBV5-6 with TRBJ2-6; D remains unclear. Germline values: CDR1 SGHDT, CDR2 YYEEEE. V lost 0 bases and J lost 1, with 14 bases in between. There are 18 residues in the CDR3. For the CDR3, the DNA is TGTGCCAGCAGCTTGGCGGCTTCCTCGGCTTCTGGGGCCAACGTCCTGACTTTC. The encoded protein is CASSLAASSASGANVLTF.

In this sample, this clonotype turned up many times. The chain has TRBV6-2 or TRBV6-3 and TRBJ2-2; D perhaps matches TRBD2 (7 bases). Trimming left V 7 bases short and J 7 bases short, with 19 bases between. There are 15 residues in the CDR3. Per germline, CDR1 MNHEY and CDR2 SVGEGT. As DNA, the CDR3 is TGTGCCAGCACCCCCGGGGGCGGGAGTGTCGGGGAGCTGTTTTTT. Its protein is CASTPGGGSVGELFF.

This clonotype has a count of ten or more. V is TRBV12-3 or TRBV12-4 and J is TRBJ2-7; tentative D call: TRBD1 (6 bases). The CDR3 has 15 residues. V was shortened by 2 bases and J by 4 bases, with 15 bases between the two germline ends. The CDR3 protein is CASSLISDRSYEQYF. The DNA of the CDR3 is TGTGCCAGCAGTTTAATATCAGACAGGAGTTACGAGCAGTACTTC.

There are many counts of this clonotype. The chain recombines TRBV25-1 with TRBJ2-7, with TRBD1 matching over 7 bases. Per germline, CDR1 MGHDK and CDR2 SYGVNS. With 4 bases clipped from V and 3 bases from J, the junction kept 6 bases outside the gene matches. The CDR3 sequence is 14 residues long. CDR3 sequence reads: CASSASTGYYEQYF. CDR3 in DNA: TGTGCCAGCAGTGCCTCGACAGGGTACTACGAGCAGTACTTC.

This sequence joins TRBV28 and TRBJ2-3; D is ambiguous. This CDR3 comprises 15 residues. Germline V CDR1 and CDR2: MDHEN, SYDVKM. Between the trimmed V and J ends, which lost 7 bases and 3 bases, there was a span of 17 bases. DNA of the CDR3: TGTGCCAGCATCCCCGGGCGGCGTCGTACAGATACGCAGTATTTT. Translating it yields CASIPGRRRTDTQYF.

This clonotype appeared a few times. This chain joins TRBV20-1 and TRBJ1-5, with a tentative D call TRBD1 (6 bases). CDR1 is DFQATT and CDR2 is SNEGSKA in the germline V gene (reference sequence). The CDR3 sequence is 15 residues long. V was shortened by 6 bases and J by 1 base, with 16 bases between the two germline ends. The CDR3 region is CSAKRGMRSNQPQHF. The CDR3 nucleotides read TGCAGTGCCAAGAGGGGGATGCGGAGCAATCAGCCCCAGCATTTT.

This clonotype appeared many times. This chain joins TRBV20-1 and TRBJ2-5; tentatively, D is TRBD2 (6 bases). Germline V gene sequence: CDR1 DFQATT, CDR2 SNEGSKA (reference sequence). The V end was cut by 6 bases, the J end by 0 bases, with 11 bases between. CDR3 length: 13 residues. The CDR3 is CSAPGGNQETQYF. The CDR3 DNA sequence: TGCAGTGCCCCCGGCGGGAACCAAGAGACCCAGTACTTC.

This clonotype came up many times. The chain is built from TRBV20-1 and TRBJ2-5, with 8 positions matching TRBD1. V dropped 2 bases and J dropped 5; count of bases not matched to a gene: 10. From germline, CDR1 is DFQATT and CDR2 SNEGSKA (reference sequence). This CDR3 is 15 amino acids long. For the CDR3, the DNA is TGCAGTGCTAGACCTTCTCCGGACAGGGTTGAGACCCAGTACTTC. Amino acids: CSARPSPDRVETQYF.

This clonotype was recorded at least ten times. The chain has TRBV28 and TRBJ2-1; D gene uncertain. Germline lookup yields CDR1 MDHEN and CDR2 SYDVKM. V lost 5 bases and J 8 bases, leaving 22 bases between the germline ends. This CDR3 has 16 residues. DNA of the CDR3: TGTGCCAGCAGTCCTCTATCGGACCGGTATTGGTATGAGCAGTTCTTC. Protein sequence: CASSPLSDRYWYEQFF.

This chain links TRBV6-1 with TRBJ2-1, with 7 positions matching TRBD1. The CDR3 length is 12 residues. The V and J ends lost 7 bases and 5 bases, in that order; junction bases with no gene match: 2. The germline V gene encodes CDR1 MNHNS and CDR2 SASEGT. The CDR3 here is CASNDRDNEQFF. The CDR3 region has the DNA TGTGCCAGCAACGACAGGGACAATGAGCAGTTCTTC.

This clonotype was seen a handful of times. V and J are TRBV4-3 and TRBJ2-2; unclear D gene. The CDR3 runs 17 residues. Germline CDR1 and CDR2: LGHNA and YSLEER. V was trimmed by 2 bases and J by 3 bases, leaving 16 bases between them. For the CDR3, the DNA is TGCGCCAGCAGCCAATCCCCTGGGGTACGGGACACCGGGGAGCTGTTTTTT. This sequence encodes CASSQSPGVRDTGELFF.

This clonotype was found many times. The chain carries TRBV7-2 and TRBJ2-2; tentative D call: TRBD2 (6 bases). Germline loops: CDR1 SGHTA, CDR2 FQGNSA. Trimming removed 5 bases at V and 6 bases at J, with 16 bases between. There are 15 residues in the CDR3. The CDR3 spells CASSMTRAQAGELFF. The DNA for the CDR3 is TGTGCCAGCAGCATGACTAGGGCCCAGGCCGGGGAGCTGTTTTTT.

This clonotype appeared a few times. The rearrangement uses TRBV7-2 and TRBJ2-5, with a possible D match to TRBD2 (5 bases). Germline CDR1 is SGHTA and CDR2 is FQGNSA. V was shortened by 5 bases and J by 5 bases, with 21 bases between the two germline ends. This CDR3 comprises 16 residues. The CDR3, as DNA: TGTGCCAGCAGCGCGAGGGTAAAGCCCTCGGGGGAGACCCAGTACTTC. Encoded protein: CASSARVKPSGETQYF.

Ten or more counts support this clonotype. V gene TRBV6-1 combines with J gene TRBJ1-6; D is unclear. V lost 8 bases, J lost 7 bases, and 18 bases lay in between. Per the germline V gene, CDR1 is MNHNS and CDR2 is SASEGT. The CDR3 is 15 residues long. The CDR3 DNA reads as TGTGCCAGCGGAACCGTCGGGGTTCCCAATTCACCCCTCCACTTT. Its translation: CASGTVGVPNSPLHF.

J is TRBJ2-5 and V is TRBV27; TRBD2 aligns across 11 bases. Germline loops: CDR1 MNHEY, CDR2 SMNVEV (reference sequence). The J segment lost 4 bases and the V segment lost 5 bases, leaving 9 bases of the junction unmatched. The CDR3 totals 16 residues. CDR3 region: CASSPSTSGRGETQYF. The CDR3 nucleotides read TGTGCCAGCAGTCCTAGCACTAGCGGGAGAGGAGAGACCCAGTACTTC.